These 24 T cell receptor beta chains were all obtained from the same sample, sequenced in a study of T cell repertoires in cytomegalovirus infection. TCRdb ran MiXCR on the reads and lists one entry per CDR3 protein. The repertoire holds roughly 49,000 distinct CDR3 sequences, with about a fifth as singletons. Their cognate antigens are unknown. Sequenced here: CD8+ T cells from cultured PBMCs, sampled from culture after CMV antigen stimulation. These receptor sequences come from a human donor in good health (CMV status not recorded). Some clones in this sample may be carry-over from other donors' samples.

The genes are TRBV7-6 and TRBJ2-1, with 10 nucleotides matching TRBD2. Germline CDR1 SGHVS, CDR2 FNYEAQ. V was pared by 3 bases and J by 6 bases, with 5 bases of the junction left unmatched. The CDR3 extends over 15 amino acids. CDR3 coding DNA: TGTGCCAGCAGCTTTAGCGGGGGGTTAAGCAATGAGCAGTTCTTC. Protein: CASSFSGGLSNEQFF.

This clonotype was counted between two and nine times. This rearrangement joins TRBV7-2 to TRBJ2-1; 12 bases align to TRBD2. The CDR3 is 15 amino acids. V lost 5 bases and J lost 10; bases outside the gene matches: 9. Per germline, CDR1 SGHTA and CDR2 FQGNSA. CDR3 nucleotides: TGTGCCAGCAGCCTTACTAGCGGGAGGACCCAAGAGCAGTTCTTC. Protein: CASSLTSGRTQEQFF.

The chain couples TRBV4-1 to TRBJ1-1; TRBD1 might be the D (5 bases). Trimming pared 4 bases from V and 3 bases from J, leaving 15 bases between. The CDR3 has 15 residues. The germline CDR1 and CDR2 sequences are MGHRA and YSYEKL. The CDR3 bases are TGCGCCAGCAGCCGCGGCGGGGGGGGTGACACTGAAGCTTTCTTT. This sequence encodes CASSRGGGGDTEAFF.

This clonotype was detected only a few times. CDR3 nucleotides: TGTGCCAGCAGCTTAGGGGCCACAGATACGCAGTATTTT. Translating it yields CASSLGATDTQYF. The chain is built from TRBV7-2 and TRBJ2-3; D call uncertain. In germline, CDR1 is SGHTA, CDR2 FQGNSA. This CDR3 is 13 amino acids long. Trimming cost V 1 base and J 2 bases, with 4 bases left between them. Variable domain in full (rest from reference TRBV7-2 and TRBJ2-3): GAGVSQSPSNKVTEKGKDVELRCDPISGHTALYWYRQSLGQGLEFLIYFQGNSAPDKSGLPSDRFSAERTGGSVSTLTIQRTQQEDSAVYLCASSLGATDTQYFGPGTRLTVL.

The chain joins TRBV7-6 to TRBJ2-2; TRBD2 agrees at 9 bases. V lost 5 bases, J lost 5 bases, and 12 bases stayed unmatched. The germline V gene encodes CDR1 SGHVS and CDR2 FNYEAQ. CDR3 size: 17 residues. In DNA, the CDR3 is TGTGCCAGCAGCCCCACCGGGACTAGCATAAATACCGGGGAGCTGTTTTTT. This codes for CASSPTGTSINTGELFF.

This clonotype came up many times. The chain is built from TRBV7-8 and TRBJ2-1; unclear D gene. The V end lost 1 base, the J end lost 0 bases, and 7 bases lay between the germline ends. This CDR3 is built from 15 residues. The germline V gene encodes CDR1 SGHVS and CDR2 FQNEAQ. Here the CDR3 DNA reads TGTGCCAGCAGCTTAGGTCACAGCTCCTACAATGAGCAGTTCTTC. It encodes CASSLGHSSYNEQFF.

This clonotype has only a few counts. The chain carries TRBV7-2 and TRBJ2-3; 8 bases align to TRBD2. The trim removed 4 bases at V and 0 bases at J, leaving 3 bases unmatched. The CDR3 totals 15 residues. Germline values: CDR1 SGHTA, CDR2 FQGNSA. This CDR3 reads CASSSLAASTDTQYF. The CDR3, as DNA: TGTGCCAGCAGCTCACTAGCGGCTAGCACAGATACGCAGTATTTT.

The CDR3 DNA reads TGTGCCAGCAGAACTAGGGGGGGCTTCACCGGGGAGCTGTTTTTT. As protein: CASRTRGGFTGELFF. The chain has TRBV28 and TRBJ2-2, with D possibly matching TRBD2 (7 bases). V lost 6 bases and J lost 4, with 15 bases in between. CDR3 length: 15 residues. Per the germline V gene, CDR1 is MDHEN and CDR2 is SYDVKM. Full variable domain (outside the CDR3, taken from reference TRBV28 and TRBJ2-2): DVKVTQSSRYLVKRTGEKVFLECVQDMDHENMFWYRQDPGLGLRLIYFSYDVKMKEKGDIPEGYSVSREKKERFSLILESASTNQTSMYLCASRTRGGFTGELFFGEGSRLTVL.

V is TRBV7-9 and J is TRBJ2-6; 10 bases are shared with TRBD1. From germline, CDR1 is SEHNR and CDR2 FQNEAQ (reference sequence). With V trimmed by 5 bases and J by 2 bases, 12 bases remained unmatched. The CDR3 is 19 amino acids. CDR3 sequence (DNA): TGTGCCAGCAGCACGCCCTCGGGACAGGGGAAACCTGGGGCCAACGTCCTGACTTTC. This encodes CASSTPSGQGKPGANVLTF.

The rearrangement joins TRBV2 to TRBJ2-3, with D maybe TRBD2 (5 bases). The CDR3 has 14 amino acids. Germline-derived CDR1 and CDR2 are SNHLY and FYNNEI. V was clipped by 4 bases and J by 3 bases, with 11 bases between them. CDR3 loop: CASSVQRITDTQYF. In DNA form, the CDR3 reads TGTGCCAGCAGTGTGCAGCGGATTACAGATACGCAGTATTTT. Full variable domain (remainder filled in from reference TRBV2 and TRBJ2-3): EPEVTQTPSHQVTQMGQEVILRCVPISNHLYFYWYRQILGQKVEFLVSFYNNEISEKSEIFDDQFSVERPDGSNFTLKIRSTKLEDSAMYFCASSVQRITDTQYFGPGTRLTVL.

This chain uses TRBV9 with TRBJ1-1; 9 bases line up with TRBD1. Germline V CDR1 and CDR2: SGDLS, YYNGEE. Trimming at V came to 0 bases and at J to 6 bases, leaving 6 bases not matched to a gene. CDR3 size: 15 residues. The CDR3 spells CASSVGDRESSEAFF. For the CDR3, the DNA is TGTGCCAGCAGCGTAGGGGACAGGGAGTCGTCTGAAGCTTTCTTT.

This sequence joins TRBV12-3 or TRBV12-4 and TRBJ1-5, with D tentatively TRBD1 (6 bases). CDR3 length: 14 residues. Trimming pared 5 bases from V and 4 bases from J, leaving 12 bases between. CDR3 coding DNA: TGTGCCAGCAGTAACACAGGGCTAAATCAGCCCCAGCATTTT. This sequence encodes CASSNTGLNQPQHF.

V is TRBV7-2 and J is TRBJ2-7, with D tentatively TRBD2 (5 bases). Germline loops: CDR1 SGHTA, CDR2 FQGNSA. The CDR3 is 12 residues long. Between the trimmed V and J ends, which lost 10 bases and 4 bases, there was a span of 14 bases. DNA for the CDR3: TGTGCCACCCATGCGGGCGGGTACGAGCAGTACTTC. This gives the protein CATHAGGYEQYF.

In its sample, this clonotype was seen a few times. This chain uses TRBV28 with TRBJ2-2; TRBD1 might be the D (6 bases). V was cut by 11 bases and J by 2 bases, with 18 bases left in between. Germline CDR1 is MDHEN and CDR2 is SYDVKM. The CDR3 is made up of 15 amino acids. CDR3 DNA: TGTGCCGGCTCCCCCGGGGACACCAACACCGGGGAGCTGTTTTTT. It specifies CAGSPGDTNTGELFF.

CDR3 in DNA: TGTGCCAGCAGTTACCGGTTCGGAGAGGGATCCTACGAGCAGTACTTC. Translating it yields CASSYRFGEGSYEQYF. The chain carries TRBV6-5 and TRBJ2-7; a possible D gene is TRBD2 (5 bases). Trimming shortened V by 2 bases and J by 1 base, and 15 bases separated the two germline ends. This CDR3 is 16 amino acids long. Germline CDR1 reads MNHEY; CDR2 reads SVGAGI.

This clonotype was seen a few times. The CDR3 here is CASSAGLGYNEQFF. The CDR3 nucleotides read TGTGCCAGCAGCGCCGGACTAGGTTACAATGAGCAGTTCTTC. The chain combines TRBV11-3 with TRBJ2-1; 7 positions agree with TRBD2. Germline trimming cut 5 bases from V and 4 bases from J; bases unmatched to any gene: 5. The CDR3 sequence is 14 residues long. Germline assignment: CDR1 SGHNT and CDR2 YENEEA.

In this sample, this clonotype turned up a few times. The J gene is TRBJ2-5, the V gene TRBV27, with 8 bases aligning to TRBD2. This CDR3 is built from 15 residues. Unmatched junction bases numbered 7, after V lost 2 bases and J lost 5 bases. Germline lookup yields CDR1 MNHEY and CDR2 SMNVEV (reference sequence). The CDR3, as DNA: TGTGCCAGCAGTTTAACCAGCGGGAGAGTGGAGACCCAGTACTTC. Protein product: CASSLTSGRVETQYF.

The rearrangement links TRBV7-9 to TRBJ2-5, with 7 bases fitting TRBD1. V lost 5 bases to trimming and J lost 2 bases; unmatched junction nucleotides: 5. Germline V gives CDR1 SEHNR, CDR2 FQNEAQ (reference sequence). The CDR3 has 14 residues. Here the CDR3 DNA reads TGTGCCAGCAGCCCTGTGGGACAGCAAGAGACCCAGTACTTC. Translating it yields CASSPVGQQETQYF.

The CDR3 bases are TGTGCCAGCAGTCCGATTGGATGGGAGGCCAGCTACGAGCAGTACTTC. It encodes CASSPIGWEASYEQYF. The J gene is TRBJ2-7, the V gene TRBV6-2 or TRBV6-3, with D possibly being TRBD2 (6 bases). V gave up 5 bases and J gave up 3 bases, with 20 bases separating them. CDR3 size: 16 residues. The V gene's germline CDR1 is MNHEY and CDR2 SVGEGT.

The CDR3, as DNA: TGTGCCAGCAGCTTAGAGTGGACCCCGCACGATGAGCAGTTCTTC. Protein product: CASSLEWTPHDEQFF. The chain employs TRBV7-2 and TRBJ2-1; the D is unclear. The germline CDR1 and CDR2 sequences are SGHTA and FQGNSA. V lost 1 base to trimming and J lost 8 bases, with 15 bases between them. This CDR3 spans 15 amino acids.

This clonotype was seen a handful of times. The chain carries TRBV27 and TRBJ1-2; 12 nucleotides align to TRBD1. The V segment lost 5 bases and the J segment 7 bases; nucleotides outside the gene matches: 14. The germline V gene has CDR1 MNHEY and CDR2 SMNVEV (reference sequence). The CDR3 loop spans 17 amino acids. CDR3 region: CASSLSGTGGAWFGYTF. CDR3 coding DNA: TGTGCCAGCAGTCTCTCGGGGACAGGGGGCGCCTGGTTTGGCTACACCTTC.

This rearrangement joins TRBV27 to TRBJ2-1; TRBD2 matches at 7 bases. The CDR3 length is 18 residues. The germline CDR1 and CDR2 sequences are MNHEY and SMNVEV (reference sequence). Germline trimming cut 3 bases from V and 4 bases from J; bases unmatched to any gene: 15. The CDR3 DNA reads TGTGCCAGCAGTTTCTCCACTAGCGCCATTCCCCTTTACAATGAGCAGTTCTTC. Translating it yields CASSFSTSAIPLYNEQFF.

The chain is built from TRBV20-1 and TRBJ2-7; D assignment may be TRBD1 or TRBD2 (5 bases each). Germline-derived CDR1 and CDR2 are DFQATT and SNEGSKA (reference sequence). V lost 4 bases and J 1 base, leaving 14 bases between the germline ends. CDR3 length: 14 amino acids. The CDR3 nucleotides read TGCAGTGCTATTTCCGGGACCGGGTCCTACGAGCAGTACTTC. Translation: CSAISGTGSYEQYF.

The chain joins TRBV20-1 to TRBJ2-1, with 7 positions matching TRBD2. J lost 3 bases, V lost 1 base, and 3 bases had no gene match. Germline values: CDR1 DFQATT, CDR2 SNEGSKA (reference sequence). The CDR3 sequence is 14 residues long. The DNA for the CDR3 is TGCAGTGCTAGAGGGCGGGAGAACTACAATGAGCAGTTCTTC. Residues: CSARGRENYNEQFF.